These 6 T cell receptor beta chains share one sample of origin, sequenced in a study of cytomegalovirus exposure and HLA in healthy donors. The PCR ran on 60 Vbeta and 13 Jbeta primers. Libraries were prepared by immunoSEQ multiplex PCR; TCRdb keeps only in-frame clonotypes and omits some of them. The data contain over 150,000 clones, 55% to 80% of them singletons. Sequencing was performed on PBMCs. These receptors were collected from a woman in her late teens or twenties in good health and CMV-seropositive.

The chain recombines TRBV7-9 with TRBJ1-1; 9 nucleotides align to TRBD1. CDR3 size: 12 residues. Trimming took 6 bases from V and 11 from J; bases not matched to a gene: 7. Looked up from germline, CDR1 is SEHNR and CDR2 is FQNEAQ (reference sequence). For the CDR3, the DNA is TGTGCCAGCAGTTCACAGGGGGCGCGGGCTTTCTTT. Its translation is CASSSQGARAFF.

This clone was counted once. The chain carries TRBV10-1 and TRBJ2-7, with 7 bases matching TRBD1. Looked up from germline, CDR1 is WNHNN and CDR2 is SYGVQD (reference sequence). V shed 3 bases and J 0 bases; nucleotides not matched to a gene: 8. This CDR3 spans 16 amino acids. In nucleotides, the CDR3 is TGCGCCAGCAGTGACGGGCCCTGGGACAGCTCCTACGAGCAGTACTTC. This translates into CASSDGPWDSSYEQYF.

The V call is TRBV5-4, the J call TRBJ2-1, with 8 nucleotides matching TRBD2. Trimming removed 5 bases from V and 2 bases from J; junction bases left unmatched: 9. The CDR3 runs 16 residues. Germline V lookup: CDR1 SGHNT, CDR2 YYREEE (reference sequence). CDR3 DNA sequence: TGTGCCAGCAGTCGGGTAGGACTAGCTCCCTACAATGAGCAGTTCTTC. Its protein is CASSRVGLAPYNEQFF.

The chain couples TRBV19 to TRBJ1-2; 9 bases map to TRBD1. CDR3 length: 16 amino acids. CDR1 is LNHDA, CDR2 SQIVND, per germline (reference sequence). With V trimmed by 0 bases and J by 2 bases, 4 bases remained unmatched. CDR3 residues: CASSIDRTGGNYGYTF. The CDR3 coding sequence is TGTGCCAGTAGTATAGACCGTACAGGGGGCAACTATGGCTACACCTTC.

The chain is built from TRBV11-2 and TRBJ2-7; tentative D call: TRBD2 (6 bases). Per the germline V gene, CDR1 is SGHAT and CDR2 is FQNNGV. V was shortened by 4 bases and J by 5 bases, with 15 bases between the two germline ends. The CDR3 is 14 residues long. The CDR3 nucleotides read TGTGCCAGCAGCTCCACCGTTGGGGGGAACGAGCAGTACTTC. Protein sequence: CASSSTVGGNEQYF.

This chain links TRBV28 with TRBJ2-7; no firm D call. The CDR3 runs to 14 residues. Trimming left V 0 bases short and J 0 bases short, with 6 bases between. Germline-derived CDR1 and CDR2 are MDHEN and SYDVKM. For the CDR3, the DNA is TGTGCCAGCAGTTTATGGCCGAGCTCCTACGAGCAGTACTTC. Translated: CASSLWPSSYEQYF.